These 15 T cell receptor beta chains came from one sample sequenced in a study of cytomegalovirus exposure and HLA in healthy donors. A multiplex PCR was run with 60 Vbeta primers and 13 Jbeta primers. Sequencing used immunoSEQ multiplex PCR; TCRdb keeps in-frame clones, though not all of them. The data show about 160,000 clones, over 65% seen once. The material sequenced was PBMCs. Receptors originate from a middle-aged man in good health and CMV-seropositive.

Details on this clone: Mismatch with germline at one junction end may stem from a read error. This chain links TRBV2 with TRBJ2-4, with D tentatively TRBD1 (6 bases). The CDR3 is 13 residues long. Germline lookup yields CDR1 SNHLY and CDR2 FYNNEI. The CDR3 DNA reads TGTGCCAGCACCCAGGGGTTGGACAACATTCAGCACTTC. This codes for CASTQGLDNIQHF. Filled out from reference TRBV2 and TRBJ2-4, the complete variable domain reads EPEVTQTPSHQVTQMGQEVILRCVPISNHLYFYWYRQILGQKVEFLVSFYNNEISEKSEIFDDQFSVERPDGSNFTLKIRSTKLEDSAMYFCASTQGLDNIQHFGAGTRLSVL.

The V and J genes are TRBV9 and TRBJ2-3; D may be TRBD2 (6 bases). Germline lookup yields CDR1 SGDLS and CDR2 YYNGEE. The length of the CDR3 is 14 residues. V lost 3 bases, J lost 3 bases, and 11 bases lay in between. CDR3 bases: TGTGCCAGCAGCGCCTCGGGGGTGACAGATACGCAGTATTTT. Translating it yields CASSASGVTDTQYF.

CDR3 loop: CASFTGSNGELFF. Here the CDR3 DNA reads TGTGCCAGCTTCACGGGGTCGAACGGGGAGCTGTTTTTT. The rearrangement joins TRBV6-5 to TRBJ2-2, with a weak D call TRBD2 (5 bases). Germline loops: CDR1 MNHEY, CDR2 SVGAGI. The CDR3 has 13 residues. V lost 8 bases and J lost 7, with 14 bases in between.

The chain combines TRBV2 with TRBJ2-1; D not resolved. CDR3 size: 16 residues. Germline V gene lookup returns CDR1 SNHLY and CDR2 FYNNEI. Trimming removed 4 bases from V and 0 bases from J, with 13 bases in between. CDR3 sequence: CASSGRLRSSYNEQFF. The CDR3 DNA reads TGTGCCAGCAGTGGGCGATTGCGGAGCTCCTACAATGAGCAGTTCTTC.

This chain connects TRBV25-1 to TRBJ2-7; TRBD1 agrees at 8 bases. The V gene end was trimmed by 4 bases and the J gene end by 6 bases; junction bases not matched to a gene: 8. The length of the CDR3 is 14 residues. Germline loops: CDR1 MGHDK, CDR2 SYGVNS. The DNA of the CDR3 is TGTGCCAGCAGTGGGACAGGGACGATCCGCGAGCAGTACTTC. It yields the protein CASSGTGTIREQYF.

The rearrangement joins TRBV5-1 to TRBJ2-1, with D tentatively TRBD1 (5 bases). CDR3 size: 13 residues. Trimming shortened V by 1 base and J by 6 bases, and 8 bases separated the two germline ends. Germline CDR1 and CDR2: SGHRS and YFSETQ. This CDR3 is CASSLTGSNEQFF. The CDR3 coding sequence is TGCGCCAGCAGCTTGACAGGTTCCAATGAGCAGTTCTTC.

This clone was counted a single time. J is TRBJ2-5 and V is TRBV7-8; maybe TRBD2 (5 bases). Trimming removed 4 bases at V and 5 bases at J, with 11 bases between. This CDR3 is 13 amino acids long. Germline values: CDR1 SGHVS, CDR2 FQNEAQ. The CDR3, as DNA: TGTGCCAGCAGCTCCCCGGGAAGCGAGACCCAGTACTTC. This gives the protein CASSSPGSETQYF.

CDR3 sequence: CASTGRDRGGEKLFF. The CDR3, as DNA: TGTGCCAGCACGGGTCGGGACAGGGGGGGGGAAAAACTGTTTTTT. The V call is TRBV25-1, the J call TRBJ1-4, with 11 bases aligning to TRBD1. V lost 7 bases to trimming and J lost 8 bases; unmatched junction nucleotides: 9. This CDR3 has 15 amino acids. Germline V gene lookup returns CDR1 MGHDK and CDR2 SYGVNS.

The CDR3 nucleotides are TGTGCCAGCAGCGACGACAGGGACTATGGCTACACCTTC. Translated, it gives CASSDDRDYGYTF. The gene calls are TRBV6-5 and TRBJ1-2; TRBD1 agrees at 7 bases. Trimming took 6 bases from V and 3 from J; bases not matched to a gene: 4. CDR3 length equals 13 residues. Germline V gives CDR1 MNHEY, CDR2 SVGAGI.

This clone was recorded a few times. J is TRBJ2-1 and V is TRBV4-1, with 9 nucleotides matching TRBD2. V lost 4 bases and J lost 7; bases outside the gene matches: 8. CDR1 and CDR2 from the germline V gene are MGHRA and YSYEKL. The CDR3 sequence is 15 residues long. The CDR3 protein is CASSLLAGDRNEQFF. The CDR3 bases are TGCGCCAGCAGCCTTTTAGCGGGAGACCGTAATGAGCAGTTCTTC.

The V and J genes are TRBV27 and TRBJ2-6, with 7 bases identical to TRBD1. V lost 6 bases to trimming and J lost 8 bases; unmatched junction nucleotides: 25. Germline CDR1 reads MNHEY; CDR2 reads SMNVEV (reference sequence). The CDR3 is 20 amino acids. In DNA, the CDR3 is TGTGCCAGCAGCCCTGGGCGCCTACAGGGGATAAGGATCTGGACCAACGTCCTGACTTTC. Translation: CASSPGRLQGIRIWTNVLTF.

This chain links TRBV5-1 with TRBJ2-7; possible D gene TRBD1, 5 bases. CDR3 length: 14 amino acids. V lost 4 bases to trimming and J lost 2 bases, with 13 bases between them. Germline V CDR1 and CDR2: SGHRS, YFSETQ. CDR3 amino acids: CASSRTPDAYEQYF. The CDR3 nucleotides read TGCGCCAGCAGCCGGACACCAGACGCCTACGAGCAGTACTTC. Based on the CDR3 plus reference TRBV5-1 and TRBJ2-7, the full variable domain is KAGVTQTPRYLIKTRGQQVTLSCSPISGHRSVSWYQQTPGQGLQFLFEYFSETQRNKGNFPGRFSGRQFSNSRSEMNVSTLELGDSALYLCASSRTPDAYEQYFGPGTRLTVT.

CDR3 sequence (DNA): TGTGCCAGCTTGGGACAGGGATGGACAGATACGCAGTATTTT. This sequence encodes CASLGQGWTDTQYF. The rearrangement links TRBV6-1 to TRBJ2-3; TRBD1 aligns across 9 bases. CDR1 is MNHNS and CDR2 is SASEGT in the germline V gene. The ends lost 8 bases at V and 3 bases at J; junction bases unmatched: 6. The CDR3 has 14 residues.

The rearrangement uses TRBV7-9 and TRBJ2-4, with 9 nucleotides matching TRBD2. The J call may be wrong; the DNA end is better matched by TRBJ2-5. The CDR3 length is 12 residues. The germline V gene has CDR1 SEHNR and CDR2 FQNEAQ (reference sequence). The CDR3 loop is CASSSTSGTQYF. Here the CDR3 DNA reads TGTGCCAGCAGTTCGACTAGCGGGACCCAGTACTTC.

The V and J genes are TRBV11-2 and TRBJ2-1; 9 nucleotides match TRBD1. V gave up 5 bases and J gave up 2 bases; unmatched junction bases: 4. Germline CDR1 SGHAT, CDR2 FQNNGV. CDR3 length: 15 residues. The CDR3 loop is CASSPGQGAYNEQFF. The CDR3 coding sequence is TGTGCCAGCAGCCCGGGACAGGGTGCCTACAATGAGCAGTTCTTC.